What follows are 21 T cell receptor beta chains derived from one specimen sequenced in a study of CD8 T cells in ankylosing spondylitis. TCRdb reprocessed the 5' RACE reads via MiXCR and lists one record per CDR3 protein. The table includes around 150,000 distinct CDR3 sequences, about 6.7% detected once. The sequencing sample was made of blood, either unsorted or a sorted T cell fraction (not recorded which). The receptors here all came from a female donor with ankylosing spondylitis or in good health (not recorded which).

The sample holds many counts of this clonotype. J is TRBJ1-6 and V is TRBV9; D call uncertain. The CDR3 contains 15 residues. Germline V gene data show CDR1 as SGDLS and CDR2 as YYNGEE. Trimming took off 0 bases at V and 0 bases at J, with 4 bases between the two ends. This chain's CDR3 is CASSVESSYNSPLHF. DNA for the CDR3: TGTGCCAGCAGCGTAGAAAGCTCCTATAATTCACCCCTCCACTTT.

The rearrangement joins TRBV14 to TRBJ1-1; tentatively, D is TRBD1 (6 bases). There are 13 residues in the CDR3. CDR1 and CDR2 from the germline V gene are SGHDN and FVKESK. V shed 4 bases and J shed 10 bases, with 16 bases lying between them. The CDR3 bases are TGTGCCAGCAGCCCCCACAGGGAAATTGTAGCTTTCTTT. This translates into CASSPHREIVAFF.

This clonotype was picked up many times. This chain connects TRBV5-6 to TRBJ1-2; D uncertain. V gave up 2 bases and J gave up 6 bases, with 8 bases separating them. This CDR3 comprises 12 residues. Germline CDR1 reads SGHDT; CDR2 reads YYEEEE. CDR3 region: CASSLQNHGYTF. The CDR3 coding sequence is TGTGCCAGCAGCTTACAGAATCATGGCTACACCTTC. The full variable domain, completed using reference TRBV5-6 and TRBJ1-2, is DAGVTQSPTHLIKTRGQQVTLRCSPKSGHDTVSWYQQALGQGPQFIFQYYEEEERQRGNFPDRFSGHQFPNYSSELNVNALLLGDSALYLCASSLQNHGYTFGSGTRLTVV.

This clonotype was counted many times. The CDR3 here is CASWTDLNGEQYF. DNA of the CDR3: TGTGCCTCCTGGACCGACTTGAATGGCGAGCAGTACTTC. The rearrangement joins TRBV6-6 to TRBJ2-7; the D is unclear. V was clipped by 11 bases and J by 6 bases, with 20 bases between them. This CDR3 has 13 amino acids. Per germline, CDR1 MNHNY and CDR2 SVGAGI (reference sequence).

This clonotype appeared many times. This chain joins TRBV5-5 and TRBJ1-6; 7 positions agree with TRBD1. The CDR3 totals 14 residues. The V and J ends lost 4 bases and 6 bases, in that order; junction bases with no gene match: 4. Germline V gene sequence: CDR1 SGHKS, CDR2 YYEKEE (reference sequence). The CDR3 nucleotides read TGTGCCAGCAGCATAGGGACAGCTAATTCACCCCTCCACTTT. Amino acid sequence: CASSIGTANSPLHF.

This clonotype was detected many times. The genes are TRBV7-9 and TRBJ1-1; D unresolved. The CDR3 length is 17 residues. Trimming took off 0 bases at V and 1 base at J, with 15 bases between the two ends. Germline assignment: CDR1 SEHNR and CDR2 FQNEAQ (reference sequence). The CDR3 protein is CASSLAGSGVGNTEAFF. CDR3 bases: TGTGCCAGCAGCTTAGCCGGGTCAGGAGTTGGGAACACTGAAGCTTTCTTT.

This clonotype showed up many times. V is TRBV5-1 and J is TRBJ1-4; D unclear. The ends were cut back, 3 bases at V and 3 bases at J, with 6 bases in the middle. CDR3 length: 13 residues. Germline assignment: CDR1 SGHRS and CDR2 YFSETQ. The CDR3 reads CASSSGPNEKLFF. CDR3 nucleotides: TGCGCCAGCAGCTCCGGCCCTAATGAAAAACTGTTTTTT.

V gene TRBV7-9 combines with J gene TRBJ2-3; D perhaps matches TRBD1 (6 bases). Germline assignment: CDR1 SEHNR and CDR2 FQNEAQ (reference sequence). V dropped 4 bases and J dropped 2 bases, with 10 bases sitting between them. The CDR3 consists of 14 residues. The CDR3 coding sequence is TGTGCCAGCAGCTCATCAGGGGTCACAGATACGCAGTATTTT. Translation gives CASSSSGVTDTQYF.

V gene TRBV27 combines with J gene TRBJ2-1; TRBD2 matches 14 bases. Germline CDR1 MNHEY, CDR2 SMNVEV (reference sequence). V dropped 6 bases and J dropped 4; count of bases not matched to a gene: 8. The CDR3 is made up of 17 amino acids. The CDR3 loop reads CASSMTSGGAPYNEQFF. For the CDR3, the DNA is TGTGCCAGCAGCATGACTAGCGGGGGGGCTCCGTACAATGAGCAGTTCTTC.

This clonotype was seen at least ten times. The chain uses TRBV5-1 and TRBJ2-2, with TRBD2 as a possible D gene (6 bases). The ends were cut back, 6 bases at V and 3 bases at J, with 9 bases in the middle. The germline V gene has CDR1 SGHRS and CDR2 YFSETQ. The CDR3 is made up of 13 amino acids. The chain's CDR3 is CASTTGDTGELFF. The CDR3 coding sequence is TGCGCCAGCACAACGGGGGACACCGGGGAGCTGTTTTTT.

There are many counts of this clonotype. One end of the junction is discordant with germline, which a read error may explain. The CDR3 DNA follows: TGTGCTAGCAGCTTATATCTGGGGAACACTGAAGCTTTCTTT. Encoded protein: CASSLYLGNTEAFF. The chain recombines TRBV7-7 with TRBJ1-1; D not certain. This CDR3 comprises 14 residues. The V gene's germline CDR1 is SSHAT and CDR2 FNYEAQ (reference sequence).

This clonotype has a handful of counts. This chain uses TRBV6-1 with TRBJ1-1; unclear D gene. The germline V gene encodes CDR1 MNHNS and CDR2 SASEGT. This CDR3 contains 14 residues. Trimming pared 2 bases from V and 6 bases from J, leaving 13 bases between. The CDR3 nucleotides are TGTGCCAGCAGTGAACGGCCCCAGCGGCCTGAAGCTTTCTTT. It is translated as CASSERPQRPEAFF.

This clonotype was found many times. The genes are TRBV12-3 or TRBV12-4 and TRBJ1-1, with D uncertain. The CDR3 is made up of 13 amino acids. V was trimmed by 3 bases and J by 1 base, leaving 6 bases between them. CDR3 nucleotides: TGTGCCAGCAGTTTTAACGGGAACACTGAAGCTTTCTTT. Protein sequence: CASSFNGNTEAFF.

This clonotype appeared many times. The J gene is TRBJ2-1, the V gene TRBV6-9; perhaps D is TRBD1 or TRBD2 (5 bases each). Trimming removed 0 bases at V and 3 bases at J, with 15 bases between. The CDR3 covers 17 residues. Looked up from germline, CDR1 is MNHGY and CDR2 is SVAAGI. The CDR3 DNA reads TGTGCCAGCAGTTATTCATCGACAGACGGGATCTACAATGAGCAGTTCTTC. Amino acids: CASSYSSTDGIYNEQFF.

This clonotype was recorded at least ten times. The chain couples TRBV5-1 to TRBJ2-5, with 7 bases aligning to TRBD2. J lost 5 bases, V lost 0 bases, and 10 bases had no gene match. The germline V gene has CDR1 SGHRS and CDR2 YFSETQ. The CDR3 runs to 16 residues. CDR3 protein: CASSLAARLAYETQYF. CDR3 in DNA: TGCGCCAGCAGCTTGGCAGCGAGACTAGCTTATGAGACCCAGTACTTC. The variable domain in full, completed from reference TRBV5-1 and TRBJ2-5, reads KAGVTQTPRYLIKTRGQQVTLSCSPISGHRSVSWYQQTPGQGLQFLFEYFSETQRNKGNFPGRFSGRQFSNSRSEMNVSTLELGDSALYLCASSLAARLAYETQYFGPGTRLLVL.

Turning to this clonotype: A read error is possible here, since a much larger clone lies one base away. V is TRBV5-4 and J is TRBJ2-5, with D possibly being TRBD1 (5 bases). This CDR3 contains 15 residues. The V end was cut by 3 bases, the J end by 0 bases, with 12 bases between. Germline CDR1 reads SGHNT; CDR2 reads YYREEE (reference sequence). The CDR3 nucleotides read TGTGCCAGCAGCTCCGGACACGCGAACCAAGAGACCCAGTACTTC. Protein: CASSSGHANQETQYF.

This chain links TRBV6-5 with TRBJ2-2, with unresolved D. V was pared by 2 bases and J by 2 bases, with 9 bases between. This CDR3 contains 15 residues. Germline CDR1 MNHEY, CDR2 SVGAGI. The CDR3 sequence is CASSYVEANTGELFF. In DNA, the CDR3 is TGTGCCAGCAGTTACGTTGAGGCTAACACCGGGGAGCTGTTTTTT.

This clonotype was counted many times. J is TRBJ1-1 and V is TRBV2; D gene uncertain. Trimming shortened V by 2 bases and J by 3 bases, and 13 bases separated the two germline ends. Germline CDR1 SNHLY, CDR2 FYNNEI. The CDR3 has 15 residues. The CDR3 loop is CASSEWTPRDTEAFF. The CDR3 bases are TGTGCCAGCAGTGAATGGACCCCCCGGGACACTGAAGCTTTCTTT.

This clonotype was found many times. The chain uses TRBV11-2 and TRBJ1-3; D not resolved. The CDR3 length is 17 residues. Germline values: CDR1 SGHAT, CDR2 FQNNGV. Between the trimmed V and J ends, which lost 3 bases and 2 bases, there was a span of 17 bases. The CDR3 protein is CASSFRFTTGTGNTIYF. In DNA, the CDR3 is TGTGCCAGCAGCTTTCGGTTCACAACGGGGACTGGAAACACCATATATTTT. Complete variable domain (other parts from reference TRBV11-2 and TRBJ1-3): EAGVAQSPRYKIIEKRQSVAFWCNPISGHATLYWYQQILGQGPKLLIQFQNNGVVDDSQLPKDRFSAERLKGVDSTLKIQPAKLEDSAVYLCASSFRFTTGTGNTIYFGEGSWLTVV.

This clonotype was detected ten times or more. The chain has TRBV12-3 or TRBV12-4 and TRBJ1-1, with D hard to call. The CDR3 is made up of 12 amino acids. Trimming took 6 bases from V and 6 from J, leaving 11 bases between them. The CDR3 region is CASRQGPAEAFF. The CDR3 DNA follows: TGTGCCAGCAGACAAGGGCCAGCTGAAGCTTTCTTT.

The chain recombines TRBV19 with TRBJ2-7; TRBD1 matches at 8 bases. The CDR3 consists of 13 residues. Germline CDR1 is LNHDA and CDR2 is SQIVND (reference sequence). J lost 7 bases, V lost 5 bases, and 7 bases had no gene match. The CDR3 nucleotides read TGTGCCAGTAGTCCGAGACAGGGGTGGGAGCAGTACTTC. This gives the protein CASSPRQGWEQYF.